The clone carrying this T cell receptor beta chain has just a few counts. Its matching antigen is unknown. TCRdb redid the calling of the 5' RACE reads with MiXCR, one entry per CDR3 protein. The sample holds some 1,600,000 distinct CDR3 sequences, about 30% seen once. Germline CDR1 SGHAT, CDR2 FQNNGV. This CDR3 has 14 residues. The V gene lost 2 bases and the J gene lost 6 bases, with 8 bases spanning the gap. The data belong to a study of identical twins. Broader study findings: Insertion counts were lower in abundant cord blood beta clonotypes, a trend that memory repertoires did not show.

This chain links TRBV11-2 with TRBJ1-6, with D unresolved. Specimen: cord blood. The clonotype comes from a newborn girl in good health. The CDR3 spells CASSLTPANSPLHF. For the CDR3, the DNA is TGTGCCAGCAGCTTAACTCCGGCTAATTCACCCCTCCACTTT.